These T cell receptor beta chains were read from a single sample in a study of blood T cell repertoires in COVID-19. Generated by immunoSEQ multiplex PCR, the TCRdb table keeps only in-frame clones and is missing some. The repertoire holds some 290,000 clones, with roughly 88% as singletons. Sequenced material: PBMCs or T cells enriched from blood (not recorded which). The receptors originated from a woman aged 40 to 50 with acute COVID-19. The CDR3 runs from the conserved cysteine through the conserved F or W. Each record gives: D gene, V gene, J gene, CDR3 protein, CDR3 DNA. The D gene is left open where the match is weak.

>TRBD1|TRBV24-1|TRBJ2-2
CATSDPGQGETGELFF
TGTGCCACCAGTGACCCGGGACAGGGGGAGACCGGGGAGCTGTTTTTT
>-|TRBV4-1|TRBJ2-4
CASSQAPGSRTKNIQYF
TGCGCCAGCAGCCAGGCCCCGGGGTCCCGGACCAAAAACATTCAGTACTTC
>-|TRBV7-9|TRBJ1-2
CASSLGQSGYTF
TGTGCCAGCAGCCTAGGGCAATCTGGCTACACCTTC
>-|TRBV5-6|TRBJ2-7
CASRPRGSAYEQYF
TGTGCCAGCAGGCCAAGGGGGTCCGCCTACGAGCAGTACTTC
>-|TRBV6-5|TRBJ1-6
CASSYSKQFNSPLHF
TGTGCCAGCAGTTACTCGAAACAGTTTAATTCACCCCTCCACTTT
>-|TRBV5-6|TRBJ1-4
CASSLAGGGNEKLFF
TGTGCCAGCAGCTTGGCGGGGGGCGGTAATGAAAAACTGTTTTTT
>-|TRBV10-3|TRBJ1-5
CAISDRVGNQPQHF
TGTGCCATCAGTGACAGGGTGGGCAATCAGCCCCAGCATTTT
>-|TRBV27|TRBJ1-3
CASSLSGGFSGNTIYF
TGTGCCAGCAGTTTATCGGGCGGGTTCTCTGGAAACACCATATATTTT
>TRBD1|TRBV5-1|TRBJ1-1
CASSSQGAGTEAFF
TGCGCCAGCAGCTCACAGGGGGCGGGAACTGAAGCTTTCTTT
>-|TRBV7-2|TRBJ1-2
CASSRRESAPNYGYTF
TGTGCCAGCAGCCGCCGGGAGTCAGCTCCTAACTATGGCTACACCTTC
>-|TRBV21-1|TRBJ2-1
CASSNCAGGINEQFF
TGTGCCAGCAGCAATTGCGCGGGGGGCATCAATGAGCAGTTCTTC
>-|TRBV24-1|TRBJ2-5
CATSDFGGSRETQYF
TGTGCCACCAGTGATTTTGGCGGGTCGCGGGAGACCCAGTACTTC